A single sample gave rise to the 18 T cell receptor beta chains below, sequenced in a study of tissue T cells after allogeneic stem cell transplantation. Time point reported: mouse harvest day 7 after allogeneic transplant. The graft held 10^6 splenic CD5+ T cells and 10^7 T-cell-depleted bone marrow cells. TCRdb's table, derived via immunoSEQ multiplex PCR, lists solely in-frame clones and lacks some. The sample has 7,500 to 8,500 clones; 40% to 60% are singletons. Sequenced material: gut tissue. Receptors were obtained from a female BALB/c mouse given C57BL/6 T cells with graft-versus-host disease after an allogeneic hematopoietic cell transplant.

Points on this clone: Germline and genes here are mouse. The CDR3: CASSSGLGGRAETLYF. The CDR3 bases that were read are TGTGCCAGCAGCTCGGGACTGGGGGGGCGAGCAGAAACGCTGTAT. The V and J genes are TRBV3 and TRBJ2-3, with 14 bases that match TRBD2. The sequence runs out 1 residue before the end of the CDR3; the remainder is reconstructed from the germline J gene. Germline values: CDR1 SNHLY, CDR2 FYNGKV (reference sequence). V was clipped by 4 bases and J by 3 bases; unmatched bases: 3. This CDR3 comprises 16 residues. Filled out from reference TRBV3 and TRBJ2-3, the complete variable domain reads GPKVLQIPSHQIIDMGQMVTLNCDPVSNHLYFYWYKQILGQQMEFLVNFYNGKVMEKSKLFKDQFSVERPDGSYFTLKIQPTALEDSAVYFCASSSGLGGRAETLYFGSGTRLTVL.

By its share, this clone is medium-sized. The genes are named according to mouse. The read falls 1 residue short of the CDR3 end, and the missing part is taken from the germline J gene. This chain links TRBV15 with TRBJ2-7; 11 bases align to TRBD2. CDR3 length: 16 residues. V was pared by 4 bases and J by 2 bases, with 7 bases of the junction left unmatched. Germline V gene lookup returns CDR1 SGHND and CDR2 FRSKSL. The covered CDR3 bases are TGTGCCAGCAGTTCCGGACTGGGGGGCGCCCCCTATGAACAGTAC. Translated: CASSSGLGGAPYEQY. The entire CDR3 is CASSSGLGGAPYEQYF.

Notes on this clone: This may arise from a read error, as a much more abundant clone is one base away. The germline and genes are mouse ones. The read terminates 1 residue before the CDR3 end, so the remaining end is supplied by the germline J gene. This chain connects TRBV26 to TRBJ1-1; D not certain. The CDR3 contains 11 residues. The germline CDR1 and CDR2 sequences are KGHPV and FQNQEV (reference sequence). V was pared by 2 bases and J by 3 bases, with 1 base between. The CDR3 bases that were read are TGTGCCAGCAGTCTGGACACAGAAGTCTTC. Amino acids: CASSLDTEVF. The whole CDR3 region reads CASSLDTEVFF.

Worth noting for this clone: Any gene name here is a mouse gene name. Read data end 1 residue before the CDR3 end; the end is taken from the germline J gene. The chain employs TRBV26 and TRBJ1-3; weak D call: TRBD1 (6 bases). Germline-derived CDR1 and CDR2 are KGHPV and FQNQEV (reference sequence). CDR3 size: 15 residues. Trimming stripped 2 bases from V and 3 bases from J, with 11 bases between. The CDR3 loop is CASSLRTGYGNTLYF. CDR3 DNA, as far as it was read: TGTGCCAGCAGTCTGCGAACAGGGTATGGAAATACGCTCTAT.

This clone is large within its sample. Genes here carry mouse names. The CDR3 extends 1 residue past the end of the read, so its final part is completed from the germline J gene. V usage is TRBV23 and J usage is TRBJ1-3; TRBD1, the table's D call, was not compared with the DNA. CDR3 length equals 15 residues. In germline, CDR1 is KGHTA, CDR2 FQNQQP. Incomplete CDR3 DNA: TGCTCCAGCAGTCAAGGACACAATTCTGGAAATACGCTCTAT. Protein product: CSSSQGHNSGNTLY. In full, the CDR3 is CSSSQGHNSGNTLYF. Complete variable domain (other parts from reference TRBV23 and TRBJ1-3): DAAVTQKPRYLIKMKGQEAEMKCIPEKGHTAVFWYQQKQSKELKFLIYFQNQQPLDQIDMVKERFSAVCPSSSLCSLGIRTCEAEDSALYLCSSSQGHNSGNTLYFGEGSRLIVV.

This clone has more than one count but fewer than ten. Gene names denote mouse genes. CDR3: CASSLSVNNQAPLF. The DNA read from the CDR3 is TGTGCCAGCAGTCTGTCGGTGAACAACCAGGCTCCGCTT. This sequence joins TRBV26 and TRBJ1-5; D not certain. The CDR3 is cut off 1 residue early in the read; its end comes from the germline J gene. In germline, CDR1 is KGHPV, CDR2 FQNQEV (reference sequence). This CDR3 region has 14 residues. V lost 0 bases and J lost 1, with 4 bases in between.

This clone was seen only a few times. The gene names here belong to mouse. The CDR3 end lies 1 residue beyond the end of the read and is filled in from the germline J gene. V usage is TRBV3 and J usage is TRBJ2-1; either TRBD1 or TRBD2 may fit D (5 bases each). The V end was cut by 3 bases, the J end by 7 bases, with 10 bases between. CDR1 is SNHLY and CDR2 is FYNGKV in the germline V gene (reference sequence). CDR3 length equals 13 residues. CDR3 DNA (partial): TGTGCCAGCAGCTTCGGGACGGAGGCTGAGCAGTTC. Its translation: CASSFGTEAEQF. The whole CDR3 region reads CASSFGTEAEQFF.

Concerning this clone itself: Germline and genes: mouse. The CDR3 goes on 1 residue after the read ends, and that part is filled in from the germline J gene. The rearrangement joins TRBV26 to TRBJ2-7, with D maybe TRBD1 (5 bases). Trimming removed 3 bases from V and 5 bases from J, with 8 bases in between. The CDR3 consists of 12 residues. Germline CDR1 KGHPV, CDR2 FQNQEV (reference sequence). CDR3 bases read: TGTGCCAGCAGTCTAATAGGGGATGAACAGTAC. This translates into CASSLIGDEQY. The whole CDR3 reads CASSLIGDEQYF.

This clone is deemed medium-sized. Germline and genes: mouse. The read terminates 1 residue before the CDR3 end, so the remaining end is supplied by the germline J gene. This chain links TRBV17 with TRBJ1-1; D remains ambiguous. Germline CDR1 MNHDT, CDR2 YYDKIL. The CDR3 runs to 12 residues. V was clipped by 1 base and J by 5 bases, with 5 bases between them. CDR3 protein: CASSRVQTEVFF. Incomplete CDR3 DNA: TGTGCTAGCAGTAGAGTGCAGACAGAAGTCTTC.

As regards this clone: Gene names are the mouse ones. From the germline J gene comes the end of the CDR3, since the read stops 1 residue before it. This chain joins TRBV12-2 and TRBJ1-3; D remains unclear. The CDR3 has 12 amino acids. V dropped 2 bases and J dropped 0 bases, with 1 base sitting between them. Germline lookup yields CDR1 SGHLS and CDR2 HYDKME. Partial CDR3 DNA: TGTGCCAGCTCTCGTTCTGGAAATACGCTCTAT. The encoded protein is CASSRSGNTLY. The whole CDR3 protein is CASSRSGNTLYF.

In this sample, this clone turned up once. Genes and germline are mouse. The read comes to an end 1 residue before the CDR3 does, leaving the germline J gene to fill in the end. This chain connects TRBV1 to TRBJ2-3; no definite D call. V lost 4 bases and J lost 1, with 12 bases in between. Germline CDR1 NSQYPW, CDR2 LRSPGD (reference sequence). The CDR3 sequence is 15 residues long. The DNA read from the CDR3 is TGCACCTGCAGTGGACAAATCTCTGGTGCAGAAACGCTGTAT. Translated, it gives CTCSGQISGAETLY. In full, the CDR3 reads CTCSGQISGAETLYF.

Notes on this clone: The gene symbols are mouse symbols. The read finishes 1 residue shy of the CDR3 end, and the germline J gene is used to complete it. The rearrangement links TRBV5 to TRBJ2-5, with 7 nucleotides matching TRBD1. The CDR3 has 15 amino acids. CDR1 LGHNA and CDR2 YNLKQL come from the germline V gene (reference sequence). With V trimmed by 3 bases and J by 5 bases, 8 bases remained unmatched. CDR3 sequence reads: CASSHRQGGRDTQYF. CDR3 bases read: TGTGCCAGCAGCCATCGACAGGGTGGGAGAGACACCCAGTAC.

Points on this clone: Genes and germline come from the mouse. The missing CDR3 end, 1 residue past where the read stops, is filled in from the germline J gene. The rearrangement uses TRBV5 and TRBJ2-4; D remains ambiguous. The CDR3 loop spans 14 amino acids. Trimming left V 0 bases short and J 0 bases short, with 4 bases between. In germline, CDR1 is LGHNA, CDR2 YNLKQL (reference sequence). The CDR3 sequence is CASSQEGSQNTLYF. The CDR3 bases that were read are TGTGCCAGCAGCCAAGAAGGTAGTCAAAACACCTTGTAC.

Concerning this clone: Mouse gene names and germline throughout. With the read ending 1 residue before the CDR3 end, the germline J gene is used to fill in that end. The rearrangement links TRBV26 to TRBJ2-7, with 7 bases aligning to TRBD2. This CDR3 has 13 amino acids. Looked up from germline, CDR1 is KGHPV and CDR2 is FQNQEV (reference sequence). With 7 bases clipped from V and 0 bases from J, the junction kept 3 bases outside the gene matches. CDR3: CASTLGFSYEQYF. The CDR3 bases that were read are TGTGCCAGCACACTGGGGTTCTCCTATGAACAGTAC.

A remark on this clone: Gene and germline names: mouse. The read is 1 residue too short to cover the CDR3 end, so that end is filled in from the germline J gene. The V gene is TRBV3, the J gene TRBJ2-1; the match to TRBD2 covers 8 bases. V gave up 1 base and J gave up 1 base; unmatched junction bases: 0. Germline CDR1 SNHLY, CDR2 FYNGKV (reference sequence). The CDR3 is 15 residues long. The CDR3 DNA, read in part, is TGTGCCAGCAGCTTAGTGGGGGGGAACTATGCTGAGCAGTTC. Residues: CASSLVGGNYAEQF. The CDR3 in its entirety is CASSLVGGNYAEQFF.

By sample share, this clone is medium-sized. Gene names and germline match the mouse. The read terminates 1 residue ahead of where the CDR3 ends, so the germline J gene completes it. This chain links TRBV26 with TRBJ2-7; 9 nucleotides agree with TRBD1. The CDR3 runs to 13 residues. The V gene's germline CDR1 is KGHPV and CDR2 FQNQEV (reference sequence). V shed 2 bases and J 7 bases; nucleotides not matched to a gene: 3. The DNA read from the CDR3 is TGTGCCAGCAGTCTGGGACAGGGGCGGGAACAGTAC. Amino acids: CASSLGQGREQY. The complete CDR3 protein is CASSLGQGREQYF.

For this clone: All gene names here are mouse names. The read falls 1 residue short of the CDR3 end, and the missing part is taken from the germline J gene. The chain links TRBV3 to TRBJ1-2; 8 bases agree with TRBD1. Germline-derived CDR1 and CDR2 are SNHLY and FYNGKV (reference sequence). V dropped 5 bases and J dropped 0; count of bases not matched to a gene: 2. CDR3 size: 14 residues. The sequenced CDR3 bases are TGTGCCAGCAGCGTACAGGGGGCAAACTCCGACTACACC. Amino acid sequence: CASSVQGANSDYT. The full CDR3 reads CASSVQGANSDYTF.

This clone rates as medium-sized. Any gene name here is a mouse gene name. The sequenced fragment ends 1 residue before the CDR3 boundary, so the rest is inferred from the germline J gene. The V gene is TRBV20, the J gene TRBJ1-4; D unclear. Germline V gene data show CDR1 as GFQATS and CDR2 as STVNSAI. CDR3 length: 10 residues. Partial CDR3 DNA: TGTGGGTGGGGCAACGAAAGATTATTT. This translates into CGWGNERLF. The CDR3 as a whole reads CGWGNERLFF. The complete variable domain, with remaining parts taken from reference TRBV20 and TRBJ1-4, reads GALVYQYPRRTICKSGTSMRMECQAVGFQATSVAWYRQSPQKTFELIALSTVNSAIKYEQNFTQEKFPISHPNLSFSSMTVLNAYLEDRGLYLCGWGNERLFFGHGTKLSVL.